Following are 29 T cell receptor beta chains from one sample sequenced in a study of blood T cell repertoires in COVID-19. The assay was immunoSEQ multiplex PCR, and TCRdb's table has in-frame clones only and misses some. This table holds under 200,000 clones, approximately 84% found once. The sample was peripheral blood. The receptors come from a woman aged 55-69 years with COVID-19, enrolled during active disease.

The chain recombines TRBV5-1 with TRBJ1-2; 11 positions agree with TRBD1. CDR3 size: 14 residues. Germline V gives CDR1 SGHRS, CDR2 YFSETQ. V lost 1 base, J lost 7 bases, and 3 bases stayed unmatched. The CDR3 region is CASSLSGTGGGYTF. In DNA form, the CDR3 reads TGCGCCAGCAGCTTGTCCGGGACAGGGGGTGGCTACACCTTC.

This clone was observed once. The chain employs TRBV9 and TRBJ1-3; 7 nucleotides agree with TRBD1. V lost 3 bases and J lost 3; bases outside the gene matches: 6. The CDR3 totals 15 residues. The germline CDR1 and CDR2 sequences are SGDLS and YYNGEE. CDR3 sequence: CASSGRDSHGNTIYF. CDR3 DNA: TGTGCCAGCAGCGGCCGGGACAGCCATGGAAACACCATATATTTT.

The V gene is TRBV12-3 or TRBV12-4, the J gene TRBJ2-7, with D unresolved. Trimming cost V 6 bases and J 7 bases, with 10 bases left between them. CDR3 length: 11 amino acids. CDR3 coding DNA: TGTGCCAGCAGCCCCCAGTATGAGCAGTACTTC. It specifies CASSPQYEQYF.

This chain uses TRBV19 with TRBJ1-2, with D unclear. V was clipped by 4 bases and J by 3 bases, with 18 bases between them. The CDR3 spans 16 residues. Per germline, CDR1 LNHDA and CDR2 SQIVND (reference sequence). The CDR3 DNA reads as TGTGCCAGTAGTACCCTAACAAGCTCGAGGGACTATGGCTACACCTTC. Residues: CASSTLTSSRDYGYTF.

This clone was picked up a small number of times. This rearrangement joins TRBV7-3 to TRBJ2-2; 9 bases match TRBD1. The CDR3 has 15 residues. Germline V lookup: CDR1 SGHTA, CDR2 FQGTGA. V trimming: 5 bases; J trimming: 1 base; junction bases outside the gene matches: 2. The CDR3 DNA follows: TGTGCCAGCAGCAGGGGACAGGGGAACACCGGGGAGCTGTTTTTT. Its translation is CASSRGQGNTGELFF. Full variable domain (remainder filled in from reference TRBV7-3 and TRBJ2-2): GAGVSQTPSNKVTEKGKYVELRCDPISGHTALYWYRQSLGQGPEFLIYFQGTGAADDSGLPNDRFFAVRPEGSVSTLKIQRTERGDSAVYLCASSRGQGNTGELFFGEGSRLTVL.

The rearrangement uses TRBV27 and TRBJ1-5; 8 bases are shared with TRBD1. The trim removed 6 bases at V and 3 bases at J, leaving 1 base unmatched. Germline V gene data show CDR1 as MNHEY and CDR2 as SMNVEV (reference sequence). The CDR3 consists of 13 residues. The CDR3 coding sequence is TGTGCCAGCAGGACAGGGGTCAATCAGCCCCAGCATTTT. Translation: CASRTGVNQPQHF.

This clone was counted only a few times. Relative to the germline gene, one junction end is altered; a read error may explain this. This chain connects TRBV5-8 to TRBJ2-5; a weak D match, TRBD2 (6 bases). Germline CDR1 and CDR2: SGHTS and YDEGEE. This CDR3 spans 14 amino acids. The DNA for the CDR3 is TGTGCCAGCAACTTGGGACTGTTAGAAGAGACCCAGTACTTC. Translated: CASNLGLLEETQYF.

This rearrangement joins TRBV3-1 (or the pseudogene TRBV3-2) to TRBJ2-7; D remains unclear. Between the trimmed V and J ends, which lost 5 bases and 1 base, there was a span of 3 bases. CDR1 is LGHDT, CDR2 YNNKEL, per germline (reference sequence). This CDR3 is built from 11 residues. CDR3: CASSSSYEQYF. The CDR3 nucleotides read TGTGCCAGCAGCTCGTCCTACGAGCAGTACTTC.

This chain joins TRBV4-2 and TRBJ1-1, with D unclear. The CDR3 length is 18 residues. The V gene lost 0 bases and the J gene lost 6 bases, with 23 bases spanning the gap. Germline lookup yields CDR1 LGHNA and CDR2 YNFKEQ. The CDR3, as DNA: TGTGCCAGCAGCCAAGACTGGGCACACGGAACCCTCGGGGCTGAAGCTTTCTTT. Translation gives CASSQDWAHGTLGAEAFF.

The J gene is TRBJ1-6, the V gene TRBV2; D is possibly TRBD1 (5 bases). Germline CDR1 is SNHLY and CDR2 is FYNNEI. With 5 bases removed from V and 5 bases from J, the gap between germline ends came to 13 bases. The CDR3 loop spans 15 amino acids. Here the CDR3 reads CASSPPGGNNSPLHF. In nucleotides, the CDR3 is TGTGCCAGCAGTCCACCTGGGGGGAATAATTCACCCCTCCACTTT.

The V gene is TRBV9, the J gene TRBJ2-7, with 7 bases identical to TRBD2. Unmatched junction bases numbered 5, after V lost 3 bases and J lost 2 bases. The CDR3 extends over 14 amino acids. Per germline, CDR1 SGDLS and CDR2 YYNGEE. The CDR3 DNA reads TGTGCCAGCAGCGGAGAAGGGACTACCTACGAGCAGTACTTC. This sequence encodes CASSGEGTTYEQYF.

The chain recombines TRBV11-2 with TRBJ2-7; TRBD1 matches at 7 bases. Per germline, CDR1 SGHAT and CDR2 FQNNGV. The CDR3 extends over 15 amino acids. V was clipped by 4 bases and J by 5 bases; unmatched bases: 11. This CDR3 is CASSSQLGTANEQYF. In DNA form, the CDR3 reads TGTGCCAGCAGCTCCCAACTCGGGACAGCGAACGAGCAGTACTTC.

The chain uses TRBV7-2 and TRBJ1-5; TRBD1 matches 11 bases. The germline V gene encodes CDR1 SGHTA and CDR2 FQGNSA. The junction had 7 bases not matched to a gene; V was cut back by 5 bases and J by 7 bases. This CDR3 has 15 residues. This chain's CDR3 is CASSTGTGGWQPQHF. The CDR3 DNA is TGTGCCAGCAGCACCGGGACAGGGGGGTGGCAGCCCCAGCATTTT.

This rearrangement joins TRBV9 to TRBJ2-1, with a possible D match to TRBD2 (5 bases). The germline V gene encodes CDR1 SGDLS and CDR2 YYNGEE. This CDR3 is 15 amino acids long. Trimming cost V 4 bases and J 7 bases, with 18 bases left between them. The CDR3 DNA reads TGTGCCAGCAGCCTCGGACTGACCCTTAAGAATGAGCAGTTCTTC. The encoded protein is CASSLGLTLKNEQFF.

This clone was detected once. The chain combines TRBV7-3 with TRBJ1-1; D unclear. CDR3 length equals 15 residues. CDR1 SGHTA and CDR2 FQGTGA come from the germline V gene. Trimming removed 2 bases from V and 0 bases from J, with 10 bases in between. CDR3 in amino acids: CASSLYGVVNTEAFF. CDR3 nucleotide sequence: TGTGCCAGCAGCTTATACGGGGTGGTGAACACTGAAGCTTTCTTT.

As DNA, the CDR3 is TGTGCCATCAGTGATTGGAGGACAGGGGCCCAAGAGACCCAGTACTTC. Its protein is CAISDWRTGAQETQYF. The chain has TRBV10-3 and TRBJ2-5; TRBD1 aligns across 9 bases. Trimming cost V 3 bases and J 1 base; bases outside gene matches: 6. Per germline, CDR1 ENHRY and CDR2 SYGVKD. This CDR3 has 16 amino acids.

The CDR3 sequence is CASSVGQSNTEAFF. CDR3 nucleotides: TGTGCCAGCAGCGTGGGACAGTCGAACACTGAAGCTTTCTTT. V is TRBV5-4 and J is TRBJ1-1; the match to TRBD1 covers 7 bases. J gave up 1 base and V 4 bases, and 4 bases lay outside the gene matches. The length of the CDR3 is 14 residues. Germline CDR1 and CDR2: SGHNT and YYREEE (reference sequence).

Only one count was recorded for this clone. The chain uses TRBV12-3 or TRBV12-4 and TRBJ2-2; 13 nucleotides agree with TRBD2. V gave up 8 bases and J gave up 8 bases; unmatched junction bases: 2. The CDR3 length is 13 residues. CDR3 residues: CASGTSGIGELFF. The CDR3 coding sequence is TGTGCCAGCGGGACTAGCGGGATAGGGGAGCTGTTTTTT.

The chain couples TRBV15 to TRBJ1-6, with a possible D match to TRBD1 (6 bases). V lost 3 bases and J lost 4, with 10 bases in between. Looked up from germline, CDR1 is LNHNV and CDR2 is YYDKDF (reference sequence). The CDR3 has 15 residues. DNA of the CDR3: TGTGCCACCAGCAGCGAGCAGGGGTATAATTCACCCCTCCACTTT. Translating gives CATSSEQGYNSPLHF.

The chain couples TRBV18 to TRBJ2-5, with TRBD1 as a possible D gene (6 bases). Per germline, CDR1 KGHSH and CDR2 LQKENI. The CDR3 sequence is 14 residues long. Trimming removed 6 bases from V and 1 base from J, with 12 bases in between. The CDR3: CASSTQGVQETQYF. As DNA, the CDR3 is TGTGCCAGCTCGACACAGGGAGTCCAAGAGACCCAGTACTTC. The variable domain in full, with the rest retrieved from reference TRBV18 and TRBJ2-5, is NAGVMQNPRHLVRRRGQEARLRCSPMKGHSHVYWYRQLPEEGLKFMVYLQKENIIDESGMPKERFSAEFPKEGPSILRIQQVVRGDSAAYFCASSTQGVQETQYFGPGTRLLVL.

The rearrangement uses TRBV19 and TRBJ2-3; D may be TRBD1 (5 bases). V dropped 0 bases and J dropped 5 bases, with 12 bases sitting between them. This CDR3 is built from 15 residues. Germline lookup yields CDR1 LNHDA and CDR2 SQIVND (reference sequence). CDR3 in amino acids: CASSIDRGRLDTQYF. CDR3 nucleotide sequence: TGTGCCAGTAGTATAGATAGGGGCCGCTTAGATACGCAGTATTTT.

This chain joins TRBV5-1 and TRBJ1-2; TRBD1 aligns across 8 bases. The CDR3 has 13 amino acids. V lost 4 bases to trimming and J lost 7 bases; unmatched junction nucleotides: 6. Germline V gene sequence: CDR1 SGHRS, CDR2 YFSETQ. This chain's CDR3 is CASSPDRGGGYTF. As DNA, the CDR3 is TGCGCCAGCAGCCCAGACAGGGGAGGTGGCTACACCTTC.

This chain joins TRBV18 and TRBJ1-2, with TRBD1 identical over 9 bases. The CDR3 covers 14 residues. The germline V gene has CDR1 KGHSH and CDR2 LQKENI. V shed 2 bases, J shed 9 bases, and the junction held 7 bases outside the gene matches. CDR3 bases: TGTGCCAGCTCACCAGATGGACAGGGGAGCCGCTACACCTTC. It specifies CASSPDGQGSRYTF.

This clone was seen a handful of times. The J gene is TRBJ1-5, the V gene TRBV19, with 9 bases aligning to TRBD1. V trimming: 8 bases; J trimming: 2 bases; junction bases outside the gene matches: 7. In germline, CDR1 is LNHDA, CDR2 SQIVND (reference sequence). This CDR3 has 15 amino acids. CDR3 DNA sequence: TGTGCCAGTTCGGCCTGGACAGGGGGCAATCAGCCCCAGCATTTT. It translates to CASSAWTGGNQPQHF.

This clone showed up just once. J is TRBJ1-2 and V is TRBV7-3, with 8 nucleotides matching TRBD1. V was clipped by 5 bases and J by 6 bases; unmatched bases: 5. The CDR3 loop spans 13 amino acids. The germline V gene encodes CDR1 SGHTA and CDR2 FQGTGA. The CDR3 is CASSLTGVDGYTF. DNA of the CDR3: TGTGCCAGCAGCCTGACAGGGGTCGATGGCTACACCTTC.

This chain joins TRBV7-9 and TRBJ1-5; a possible D gene is TRBD1 (6 bases). The CDR3 has 13 residues. Per the germline V gene, CDR1 is SEHNR and CDR2 is FQNEAQ (reference sequence). V was trimmed by 5 bases and J by 4 bases, leaving 9 bases between them. CDR3 bases: TGTGCCAGCAGCCGGGGGGCGAATCAGCCCCAGCATTTT. Translation: CASSRGANQPQHF. Full variable domain (rest looked up from reference TRBV7-9 and TRBJ1-5): DTGVSQNPRHKITKRGQNVTFRCDPISEHNRLYWYRQTLGQGPEFLTYFQNEAQLEKSRLLSDRFSAERPKGSFSTLEIQRTEQGDSAMYLCASSRGANQPQHFGDGTRLSIL.

For the CDR3, the DNA is TGTGCCAGCAGTGAAACAAGGACAGGGGCCCTGAACACTGAAGCTTTCTTT. As protein: CASSETRTGALNTEAFF. This chain links TRBV25-1 with TRBJ1-1; TRBD1 matches 9 bases. The germline V gene encodes CDR1 MGHDK and CDR2 SYGVNS. The length of the CDR3 is 17 residues. The V segment lost 2 bases and the J segment 0 bases; nucleotides outside the gene matches: 7.

The chain has TRBV5-1 and TRBJ2-7; TRBD1 agrees at 8 bases. The CDR3 spans 16 residues. Germline V CDR1 and CDR2: SGHRS, YFSETQ. J lost 7 bases, V lost 0 bases, and 12 bases had no gene match. CDR3 nucleotide sequence: TGCGCCAGCAGCTTGGAGGTGACAGGGGCAGGAGGGGAGCAGTACGTC. It yields the protein CASSLEVTGAGGEQYV.

This sequence joins TRBV6-5 and TRBJ2-1; TRBD2 matches at 7 bases. Germline loops: CDR1 MNHEY, CDR2 SVGAGI. V shed 4 bases, J shed 3 bases, and the junction held 9 bases outside the gene matches. The length of the CDR3 is 16 residues. The CDR3 reads CASSSRDYPLYNEQFF. CDR3 in DNA: TGTGCCAGCAGTTCCCGGGACTACCCACTCTACAATGAGCAGTTCTTC.